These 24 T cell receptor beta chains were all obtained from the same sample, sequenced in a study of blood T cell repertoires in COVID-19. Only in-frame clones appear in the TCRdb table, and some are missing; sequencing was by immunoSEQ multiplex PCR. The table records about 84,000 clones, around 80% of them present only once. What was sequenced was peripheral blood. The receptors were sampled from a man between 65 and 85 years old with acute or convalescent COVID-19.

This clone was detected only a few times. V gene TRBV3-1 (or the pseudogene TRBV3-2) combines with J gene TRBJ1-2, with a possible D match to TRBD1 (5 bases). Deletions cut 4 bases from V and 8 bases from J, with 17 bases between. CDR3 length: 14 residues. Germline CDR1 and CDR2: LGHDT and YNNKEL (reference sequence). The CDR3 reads CASSRTARGGGYTF. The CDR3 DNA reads TGTGCCAGCAGCCGGACTGCTAGGGGAGGCGGCTACACCTTC.

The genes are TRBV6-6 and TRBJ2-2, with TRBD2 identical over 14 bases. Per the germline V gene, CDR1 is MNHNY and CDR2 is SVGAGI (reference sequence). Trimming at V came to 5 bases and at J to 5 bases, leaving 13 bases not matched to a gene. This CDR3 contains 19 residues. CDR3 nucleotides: TGTGCCAGCAGTCCCCGACTAGCGGGAGGGCCCTCGGGGACCGGGGAGCTGTTTTTT. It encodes CASSPRLAGGPSGTGELFF.

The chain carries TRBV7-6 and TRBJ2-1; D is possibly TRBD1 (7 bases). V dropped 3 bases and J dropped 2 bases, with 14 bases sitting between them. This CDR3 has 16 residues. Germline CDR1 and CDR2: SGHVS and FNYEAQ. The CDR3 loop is CASSFPSGGTYNEQFF. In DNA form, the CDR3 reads TGTGCCAGCAGCTTTCCCTCAGGGGGGACCTACAATGAGCAGTTCTTC.

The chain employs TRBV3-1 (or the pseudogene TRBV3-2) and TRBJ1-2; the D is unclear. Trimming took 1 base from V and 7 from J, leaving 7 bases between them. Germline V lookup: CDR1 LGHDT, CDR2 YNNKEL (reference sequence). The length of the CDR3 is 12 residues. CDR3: CASSQVNSGYTF. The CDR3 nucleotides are TGTGCCAGCAGCCAAGTAAATAGTGGCTACACCTTC.

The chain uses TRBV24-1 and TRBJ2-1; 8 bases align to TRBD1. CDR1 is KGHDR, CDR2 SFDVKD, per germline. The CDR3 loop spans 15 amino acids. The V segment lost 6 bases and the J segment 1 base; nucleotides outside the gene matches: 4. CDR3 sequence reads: CATSPTGGSYNEQFF. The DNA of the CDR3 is TGTGCCACCAGTCCTACAGGGGGGTCCTACAATGAGCAGTTCTTC.

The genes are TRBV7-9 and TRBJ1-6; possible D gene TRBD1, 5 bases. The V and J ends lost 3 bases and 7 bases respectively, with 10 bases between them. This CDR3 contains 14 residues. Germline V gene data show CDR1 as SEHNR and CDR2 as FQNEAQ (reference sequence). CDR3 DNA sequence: TGTGCCAGCAGCTTCCTCGGGGGAAATTCACCCCTCCACTTT. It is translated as CASSFLGGNSPLHF.

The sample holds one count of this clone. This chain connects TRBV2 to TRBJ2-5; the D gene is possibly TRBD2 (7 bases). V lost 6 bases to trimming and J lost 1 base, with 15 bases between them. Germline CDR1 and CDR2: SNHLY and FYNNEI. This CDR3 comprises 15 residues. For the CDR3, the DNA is TGTGCCAGCAGCCTTTGGGGGGGGGCCCAAGAGACCCAGTACTTC. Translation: CASSLWGGAQETQYF.

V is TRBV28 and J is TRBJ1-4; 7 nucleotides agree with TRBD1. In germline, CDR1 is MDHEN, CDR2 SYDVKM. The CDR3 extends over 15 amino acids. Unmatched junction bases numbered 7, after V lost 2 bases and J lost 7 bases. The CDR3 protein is CASSLTPRDSEKLFF. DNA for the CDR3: TGTGCCAGCAGTTTAACCCCCCGGGACAGTGAAAAACTGTTTTTT.

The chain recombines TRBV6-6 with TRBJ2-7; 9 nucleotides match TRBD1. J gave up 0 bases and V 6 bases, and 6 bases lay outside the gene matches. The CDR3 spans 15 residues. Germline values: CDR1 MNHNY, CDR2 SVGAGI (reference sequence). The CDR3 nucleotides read TGTGCCAGCAGCCCGGACAGGGGTAGCTCCTACGAGCAGTACGTC. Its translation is CASSPDRGSSYEQYV.

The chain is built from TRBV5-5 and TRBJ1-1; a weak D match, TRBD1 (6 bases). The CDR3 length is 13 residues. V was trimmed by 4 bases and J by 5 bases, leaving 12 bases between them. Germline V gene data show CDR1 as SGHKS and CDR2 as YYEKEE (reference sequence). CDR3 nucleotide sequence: TGTGCCAGCAGCGGAACAGGGCATACTGAAGCTTTCTTT. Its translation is CASSGTGHTEAFF.

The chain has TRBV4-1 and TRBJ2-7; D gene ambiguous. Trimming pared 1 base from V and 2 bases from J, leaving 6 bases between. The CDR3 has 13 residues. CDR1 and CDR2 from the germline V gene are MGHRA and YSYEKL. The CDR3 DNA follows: TGCGCCAGCAGCCAAGCTCAGACCTACGAGCAGTACTTC. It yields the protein CASSQAQTYEQYF.

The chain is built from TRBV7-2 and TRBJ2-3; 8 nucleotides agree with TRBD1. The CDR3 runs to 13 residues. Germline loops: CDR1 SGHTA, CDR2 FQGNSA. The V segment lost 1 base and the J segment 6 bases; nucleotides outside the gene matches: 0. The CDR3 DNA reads TGTGCCAGCAGCTTAGACAGGGGGGATACGCAGTATTTT. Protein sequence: CASSLDRGDTQYF. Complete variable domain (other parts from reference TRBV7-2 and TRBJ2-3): GAGVSQSPSNKVTEKGKDVELRCDPISGHTALYWYRQSLGQGLEFLIYFQGNSAPDKSGLPSDRFSAERTGGSVSTLTIQRTQQEDSAVYLCASSLDRGDTQYFGPGTRLTVL.

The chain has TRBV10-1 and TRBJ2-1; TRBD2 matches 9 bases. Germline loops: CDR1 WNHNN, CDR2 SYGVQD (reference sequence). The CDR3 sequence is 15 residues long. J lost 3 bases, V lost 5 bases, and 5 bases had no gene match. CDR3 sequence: CASSRTSEGYNEQFF. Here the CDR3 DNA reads TGCGCCAGCAGTCGGACTAGCGAGGGCTACAATGAGCAGTTCTTC.

CDR3 amino acids: CASSLGQGGNEKLFF. Written as DNA, the CDR3 is TGTGCCAGCAGCTTAGGACAGGGTGGTAATGAAAAACTGTTTTTT. J is TRBJ1-4 and V is TRBV7-9, with 7 nucleotides matching TRBD1. CDR3 size: 15 residues. The V gene's germline CDR1 is SEHNR and CDR2 FQNEAQ (reference sequence). The V segment lost 1 base and the J segment 4 bases; nucleotides outside the gene matches: 3.

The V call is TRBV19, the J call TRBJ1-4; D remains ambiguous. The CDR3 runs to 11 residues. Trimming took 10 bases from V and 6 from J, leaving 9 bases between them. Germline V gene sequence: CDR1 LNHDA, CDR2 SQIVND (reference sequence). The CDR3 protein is CATTDDEKLFF. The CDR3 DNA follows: TGTGCCACCACAGACGATGAAAAACTGTTTTTT.

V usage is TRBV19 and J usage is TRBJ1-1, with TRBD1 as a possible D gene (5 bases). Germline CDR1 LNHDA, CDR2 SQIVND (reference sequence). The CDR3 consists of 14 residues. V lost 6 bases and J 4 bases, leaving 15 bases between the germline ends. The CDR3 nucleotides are TGTGCCAGTAGCCCCAGGGCTAAGGGCACTGAAGCTTTCTTT. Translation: CASSPRAKGTEAFF. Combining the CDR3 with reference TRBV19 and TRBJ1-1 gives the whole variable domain DGGITQSPKYLFRKEGQNVTLSCEQNLNHDAMYWYRQDPGQGLRLIYYSQIVNDFQKGDIAEGYSVSREKKESFPLTVTSAQKNPTAFYLCASSPRAKGTEAFFGQGTRLTVV.

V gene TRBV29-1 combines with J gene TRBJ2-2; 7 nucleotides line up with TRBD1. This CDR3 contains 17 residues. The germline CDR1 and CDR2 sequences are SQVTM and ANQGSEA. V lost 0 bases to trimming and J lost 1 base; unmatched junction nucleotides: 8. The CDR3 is CSVEDRGQRGNTGELFF. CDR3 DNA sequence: TGCAGCGTTGAAGATCGGGGACAGCGCGGGAACACCGGGGAGCTGTTTTTT.

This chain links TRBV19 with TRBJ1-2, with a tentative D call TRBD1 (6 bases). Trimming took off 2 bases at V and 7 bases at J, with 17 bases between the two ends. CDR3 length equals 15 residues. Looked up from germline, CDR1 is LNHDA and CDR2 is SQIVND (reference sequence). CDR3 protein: CASSISPYRAGGYTF. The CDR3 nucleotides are TGTGCCAGTAGTATATCGCCATACAGGGCCGGTGGCTACACCTTC.

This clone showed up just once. CDR3 sequence: CASGDRGETQYF. The CDR3 DNA sequence: TGCGCCAGTGGGGACAGGGGTGAGACCCAGTACTTC. The rearrangement links TRBV5-1 to TRBJ2-5, with 10 bases lining up with TRBD1. CDR3 length equals 12 residues. Per the germline V gene, CDR1 is SGHRS and CDR2 is YFSETQ. The junction had 3 bases not matched to a gene; V was cut back by 8 bases and J by 5 bases. Full variable domain (missing parts from reference TRBV5-1 and TRBJ2-5): KAGVTQTPRYLIKTRGQQVTLSCSPISGHRSVSWYQQTPGQGLQFLFEYFSETQRNKGNFPGRFSGRQFSNSRSEMNVSTLELGDSALYLCASGDRGETQYFGPGTRLLVL.

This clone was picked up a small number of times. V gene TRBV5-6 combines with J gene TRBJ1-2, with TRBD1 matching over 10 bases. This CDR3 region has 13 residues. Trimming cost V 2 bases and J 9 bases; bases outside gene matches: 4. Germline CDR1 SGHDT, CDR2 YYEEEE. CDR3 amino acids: CASSFRDRGSYTF. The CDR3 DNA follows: TGTGCCAGCAGCTTCCGGGACAGGGGTAGCTACACCTTC.

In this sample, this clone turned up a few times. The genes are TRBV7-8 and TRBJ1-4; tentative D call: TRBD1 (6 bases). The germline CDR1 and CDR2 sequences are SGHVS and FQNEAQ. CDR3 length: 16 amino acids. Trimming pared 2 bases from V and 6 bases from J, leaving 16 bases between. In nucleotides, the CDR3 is TGTGCCAGCAGCTTACGAGGGGGAGTACGTGATGAAAAACTGTTTTTT. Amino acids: CASSLRGGVRDEKLFF. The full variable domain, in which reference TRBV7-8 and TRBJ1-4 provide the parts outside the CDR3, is GAGVSQSPRYKVAKRGQDVALRCDPISGHVSLFWYQQALGQGPEFLTYFQNEAQLDKSGLPSDRFFAERPEGSVSTLKIQRTQQEDSAVYLCASSLRGGVRDEKLFFGSGTQLSVL.

CDR3: CAISEFRRGEGSPLHF. The CDR3 DNA is TGTGCCATCAGTGAGTTTCGCAGGGGTGAGGGTTCACCCCTCCACTTT. The chain carries TRBV10-3 and TRBJ1-6; weak D call: TRBD1 (6 bases). In germline, CDR1 is ENHRY, CDR2 SYGVKD. The CDR3 runs 16 residues. V lost 1 base and J lost 9, with 16 bases in between.

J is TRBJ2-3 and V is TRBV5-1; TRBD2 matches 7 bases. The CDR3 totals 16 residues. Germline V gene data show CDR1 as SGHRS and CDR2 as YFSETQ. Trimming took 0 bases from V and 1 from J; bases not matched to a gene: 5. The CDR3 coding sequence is TGCGCCAGCAGCTTGGCGGGGACTACCGGCACAGATACGCAGTATTTT. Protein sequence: CASSLAGTTGTDTQYF.

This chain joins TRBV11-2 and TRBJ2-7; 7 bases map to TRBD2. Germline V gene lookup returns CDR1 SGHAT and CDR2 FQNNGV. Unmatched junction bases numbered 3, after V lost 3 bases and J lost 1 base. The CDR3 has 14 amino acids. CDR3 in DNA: TGTGCCAGCAGCTTGGGGAGGGAGTCCTACGAGCAGTACTTC. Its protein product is CASSLGRESYEQYF. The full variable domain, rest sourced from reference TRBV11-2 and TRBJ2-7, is EAGVAQSPRYKIIEKRQSVAFWCNPISGHATLYWYQQILGQGPKLLIQFQNNGVVDDSQLPKDRFSAERLKGVDSTLKIQPAKLEDSAVYLCASSLGRESYEQYFGPGTRLTVT.